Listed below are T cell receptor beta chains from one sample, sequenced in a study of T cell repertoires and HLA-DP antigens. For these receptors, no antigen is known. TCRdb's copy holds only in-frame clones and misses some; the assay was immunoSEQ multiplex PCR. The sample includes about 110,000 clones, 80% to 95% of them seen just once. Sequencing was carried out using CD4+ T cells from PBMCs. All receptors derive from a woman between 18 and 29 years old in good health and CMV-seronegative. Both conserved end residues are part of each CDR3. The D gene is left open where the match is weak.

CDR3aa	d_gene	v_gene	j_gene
CSVVPLLWDRAEPNYGYTF	TRBD1	TRBV29-1	TRBJ1-2
CASSLAGAGALHEQYF	.	TRBV7-6	TRBJ2-7
CASSYSRANNEQFF	.	TRBV7-2	TRBJ2-1
CASSSDRANYGYTF	.	TRBV11-2	TRBJ1-2
CASSRDRLISYEQYF	TRBD1	TRBV11-2	TRBJ2-7
CASRPGSSSGANVLTF	.	TRBV10-2	TRBJ2-6
CASSQGRGQQYF	.	TRBV14	TRBJ2-7
CASSLEGSFDYTF	.	TRBV27	TRBJ1-2
CASSDIGGPDREKLFF	.	TRBV6-1	TRBJ1-4
CASSKQGGTEAFF	TRBD1	TRBV6-5	TRBJ1-1
CASSFDRAEAFF	TRBD1	TRBV5-1	TRBJ1-1
CSVEGLAGVSDTQYF	TRBD2	TRBV29-1	TRBJ2-3
CASISFGTGVETQYF	TRBD1	TRBV27	TRBJ2-5
CASSPSHNRYETQYF	.	TRBV19	TRBJ2-5
CASSSGSWEFNEKLFF	.	TRBV6-6	TRBJ1-4
CSVGTEAANEKLFF	.	TRBV29-1	TRBJ1-4
CASSFTERRETQYF	.	TRBV5-5	TRBJ2-5
CASSVDPGGGNTEAFF	.	TRBV6-1	TRBJ1-1
CASSRDRGNYTF	TRBD1	TRBV19	TRBJ1-2
CASSNDRGRRGYTF	TRBD1	TRBV5-1	TRBJ1-2